Given below is one T cell receptor (beta chain) in context. Its target is not known. This specimen comes from a study of shared clonotypes between healthy human individuals. The overall study: CD4 naive and CD4 memory each took three plates per donor, while CD8 naive took two and CD8 memory one.

All participating donors were Caucasian adults from Nashville, Tennessee. In the original workflow: Junction-only immunoSEQ data arrived without quality scores, meaning filtering differed. Method: immunoSEQ multiplex PCR; TCRdb's copy keeps in-frame clones and lacks some. The V and J calls and the clone size are those of that table, but D and trimming were determined from the DNA. The sample gives 650,000 to 750,000 clones, 55% to 75% of which show up once; 1.8% is in the top ten. This CDR3 has 15 amino acids. Trimming removed 1 base at V and 1 base at J, with 11 bases between. Germline V gene sequence: CDR1 GTSNPN, CDR2 SVGIG (reference sequence). Study observations and caveats: Relative to their counterparts shared across all four donors, non-shared clonotypes exhibited diminished generation probabilities.

The sequencing input was memory CD4+ T cells sorted from blood. Subset described: CD45RA-negative fraction. The receptor was isolated from a woman in her thirties in good health. The chain carries TRBV30 and TRBJ1-5, with unresolved D. CDR3 nucleotides: TGTGCCTGGAGTGACAGTCTTTCCAGCAATCAGCCCCAGCATTTT. Encoded protein: CAWSDSLSSNQPQHF.